This entry features one T cell receptor (beta chain) sequence. How the authors handled the data: Amplified reference gene primers provided the basis for estimating nucleated cell counts. Some clones are missing from TCRdb's copy, which holds only in-frame ones; the method was immunoSEQ multiplex PCR. From that table come the V and J calls and clone size; the DNA was used to work out D and trimming. The table has fewer than 250,000 clones, 75% to 85% seen once. Trimming stripped 4 bases from V and 2 bases from J, with 8 bases between. The CDR3 loop spans 13 amino acids. This specimen belongs to a study of blood T cell repertoires in COVID-19. Study overall: Italy, Spain and the United States were the sources of the convalescent and acute COVID-19 samples. From T cells, B-cell-depleted T cells, or PBMCs came the material, which was cDNA or gDNA.

The source of this sequence is a woman aged 45-59 years with acute or convalescent COVID-19. Sequencing input: peripheral blood. This chain joins TRBV12-3 or TRBV12-4 and TRBJ2-5, with D perhaps TRBD2 (5 bases). In nucleotides, the CDR3 is TGTGCCAGCAGTTGGACTGCTCAAGAGACCCAGTACTTC. Translating gives CASSWTAQETQYF.